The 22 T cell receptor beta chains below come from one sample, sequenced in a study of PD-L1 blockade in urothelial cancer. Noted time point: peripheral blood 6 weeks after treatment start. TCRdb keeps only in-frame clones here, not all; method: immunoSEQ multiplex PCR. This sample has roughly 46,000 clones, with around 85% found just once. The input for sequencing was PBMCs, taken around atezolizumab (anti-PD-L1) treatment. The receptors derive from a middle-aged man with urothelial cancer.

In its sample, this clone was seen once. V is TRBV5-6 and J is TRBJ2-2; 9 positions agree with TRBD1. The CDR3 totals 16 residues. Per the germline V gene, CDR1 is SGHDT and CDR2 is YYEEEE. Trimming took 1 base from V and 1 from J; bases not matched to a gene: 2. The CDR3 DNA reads TGTGCCAGCAGCTTGTGGACAGGGGTGAACACCGGGGAGCTGTTTTTT. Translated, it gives CASSLWTGVNTGELFF.

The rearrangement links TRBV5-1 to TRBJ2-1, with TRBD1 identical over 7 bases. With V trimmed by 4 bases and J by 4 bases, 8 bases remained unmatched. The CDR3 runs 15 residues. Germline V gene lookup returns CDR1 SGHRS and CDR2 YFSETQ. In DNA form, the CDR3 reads TGCGCCAGCAGCCAGCCGGGACAGAGATACAATGAGCAGTTCTTC. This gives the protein CASSQPGQRYNEQFF.

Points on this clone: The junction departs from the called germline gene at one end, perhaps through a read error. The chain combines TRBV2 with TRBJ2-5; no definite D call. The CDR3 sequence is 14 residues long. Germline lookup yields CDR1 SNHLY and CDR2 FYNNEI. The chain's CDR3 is CASREDTPQETQYF. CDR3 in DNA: TGTGCCAGCAGAGAAGACACCCCCCAAGAGACCCAGTACTTC.

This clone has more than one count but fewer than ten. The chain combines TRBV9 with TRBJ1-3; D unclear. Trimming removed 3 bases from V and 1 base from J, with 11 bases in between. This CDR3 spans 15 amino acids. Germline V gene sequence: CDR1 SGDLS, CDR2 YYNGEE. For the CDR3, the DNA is TGTGCCAGCAGCGCGTACGGACTATCTGGAAACACCATATATTTT. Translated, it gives CASSAYGLSGNTIYF.

The CDR3 here is CASSQDPGQNNQPQHF. CDR3 in DNA: TGTGCCAGCAGCCAAGATCCCGGACAGAACAATCAGCCCCAGCATTTT. J is TRBJ1-5 and V is TRBV14; a possible D gene is TRBD1 (6 bases). CDR3 length equals 16 residues. V lost 0 bases to trimming and J lost 3 bases, with 12 bases between them. Germline loops: CDR1 SGHDN, CDR2 FVKESK. Full variable domain (missing parts from reference TRBV14 and TRBJ1-5): EAGVTQFPSHSVIEKGQTVTLRCDPISGHDNLYWYRRVMGKEIKFLLHFVKESKQDESGMPNNRFLAERTGGTYSTLKVQPAELEDSGVYFCASSQDPGQNNQPQHFGDGTRLSIL.

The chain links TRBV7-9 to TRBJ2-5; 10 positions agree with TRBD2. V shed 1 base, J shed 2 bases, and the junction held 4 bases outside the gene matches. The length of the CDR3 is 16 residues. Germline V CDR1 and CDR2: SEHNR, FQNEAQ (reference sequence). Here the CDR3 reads CASSLVGTSEQETQYF. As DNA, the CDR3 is TGTGCCAGCAGCTTAGTCGGGACTAGCGAACAAGAGACCCAGTACTTC.

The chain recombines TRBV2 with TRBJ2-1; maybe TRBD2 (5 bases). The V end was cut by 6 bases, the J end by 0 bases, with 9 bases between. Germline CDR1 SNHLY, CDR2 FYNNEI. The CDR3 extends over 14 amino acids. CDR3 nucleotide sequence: TGTGCCAGCAGAAAACTAGGCTCCTACAATGAGCAGTTCTTC. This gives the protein CASRKLGSYNEQFF.

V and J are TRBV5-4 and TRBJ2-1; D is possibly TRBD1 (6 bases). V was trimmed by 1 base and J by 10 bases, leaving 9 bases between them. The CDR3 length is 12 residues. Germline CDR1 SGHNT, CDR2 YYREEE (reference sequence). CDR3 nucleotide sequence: TGTGCCAGCAGCTTGACAGGGCAGGAGCAGTTCTTC. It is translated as CASSLTGQEQFF.

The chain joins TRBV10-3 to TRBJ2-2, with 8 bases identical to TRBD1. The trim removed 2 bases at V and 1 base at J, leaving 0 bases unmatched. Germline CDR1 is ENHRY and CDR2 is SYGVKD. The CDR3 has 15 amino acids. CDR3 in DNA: TGTGCCATCAGTGAGGGACAGGGGAACACCGGGGAGCTGTTTTTT. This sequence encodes CAISEGQGNTGELFF.

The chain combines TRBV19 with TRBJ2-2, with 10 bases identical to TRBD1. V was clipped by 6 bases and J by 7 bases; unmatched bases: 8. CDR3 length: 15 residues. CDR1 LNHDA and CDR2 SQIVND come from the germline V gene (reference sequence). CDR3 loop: CASRETGGSGGELFF. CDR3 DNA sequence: TGTGCCAGTAGGGAGACAGGGGGCTCGGGCGGGGAGCTGTTTTTT.

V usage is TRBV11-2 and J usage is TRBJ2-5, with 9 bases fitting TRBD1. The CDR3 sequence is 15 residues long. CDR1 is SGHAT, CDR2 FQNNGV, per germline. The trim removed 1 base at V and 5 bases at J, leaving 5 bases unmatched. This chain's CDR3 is CASSLGDRVRETQYF. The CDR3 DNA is TGTGCCAGCAGCTTAGGGGACAGGGTTCGGGAGACCCAGTACTTC.

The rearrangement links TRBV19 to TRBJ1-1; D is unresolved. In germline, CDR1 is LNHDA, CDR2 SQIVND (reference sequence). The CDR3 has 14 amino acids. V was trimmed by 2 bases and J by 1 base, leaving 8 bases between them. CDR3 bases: TGTGCCAGTAGTATAAGTACACAGAACACTGAAGCTTTCTTT. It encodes CASSISTQNTEAFF. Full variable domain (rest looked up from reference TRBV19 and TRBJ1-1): DGGITQSPKYLFRKEGQNVTLSCEQNLNHDAMYWYRQDPGQGLRLIYYSQIVNDFQKGDIAEGYSVSREKKESFPLTVTSAQKNPTAFYLCASSISTQNTEAFFGQGTRLTVV.

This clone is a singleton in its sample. CDR3 bases: TGTGCCAGCAGCCGTAGTGGGCGCAAGAGCTCTGGAAACACCATATATTTT. Its translation is CASSRSGRKSSGNTIYF. The V and J genes are TRBV9 and TRBJ1-3; D call uncertain. The V end was cut by 4 bases, the J end by 0 bases, with 17 bases between. This CDR3 comprises 17 residues. In germline, CDR1 is SGDLS, CDR2 YYNGEE.

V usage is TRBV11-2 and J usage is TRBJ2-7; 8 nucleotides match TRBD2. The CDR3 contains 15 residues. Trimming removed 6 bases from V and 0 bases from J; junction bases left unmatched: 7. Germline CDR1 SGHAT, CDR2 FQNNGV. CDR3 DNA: TGTGCCAGCAGGAAAGCGGGGGCGCTCTCCTACGAGCAGTACTTC. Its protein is CASRKAGALSYEQYF.

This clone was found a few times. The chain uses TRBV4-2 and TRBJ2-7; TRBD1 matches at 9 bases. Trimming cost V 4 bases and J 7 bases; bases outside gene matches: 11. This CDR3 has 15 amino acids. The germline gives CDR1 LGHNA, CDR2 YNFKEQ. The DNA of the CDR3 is TGTGCCAGCAGCCCCACCGCACAGGGGGCGGGTGAGCAGTACTTC. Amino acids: CASSPTAQGAGEQYF.

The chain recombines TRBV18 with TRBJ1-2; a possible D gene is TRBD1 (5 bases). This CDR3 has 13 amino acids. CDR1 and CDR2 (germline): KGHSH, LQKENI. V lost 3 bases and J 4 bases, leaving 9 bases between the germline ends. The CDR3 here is CASSPGQGYGYTF. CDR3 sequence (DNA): TGTGCCAGCTCACCGGGGCAGGGCTATGGCTACACCTTC.

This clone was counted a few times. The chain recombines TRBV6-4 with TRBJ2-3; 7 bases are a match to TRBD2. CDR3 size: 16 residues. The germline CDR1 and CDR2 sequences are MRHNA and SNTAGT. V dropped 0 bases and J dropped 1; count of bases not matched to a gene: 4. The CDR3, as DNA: TGTGCCAGCAGTGACTCCGCGAGCGGGGGCACAGATACGCAGTATTTT. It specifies CASSDSASGGTDTQYF.

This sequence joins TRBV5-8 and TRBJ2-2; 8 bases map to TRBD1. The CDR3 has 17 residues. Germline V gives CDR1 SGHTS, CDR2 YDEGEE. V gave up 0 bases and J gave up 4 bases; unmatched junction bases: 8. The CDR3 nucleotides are TGTGCCAGCAGCTTGGCCGTCGGACAGGGCTTCACCGGGGAGCTGTTTTTT. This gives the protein CASSLAVGQGFTGELFF.

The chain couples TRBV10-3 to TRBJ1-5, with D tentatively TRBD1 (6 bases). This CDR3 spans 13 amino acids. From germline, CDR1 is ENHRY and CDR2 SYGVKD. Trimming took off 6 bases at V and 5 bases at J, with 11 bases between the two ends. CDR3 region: CAIRGHPDQPQHF. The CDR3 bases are TGTGCCATCAGGGGACACCCCGATCAGCCCCAGCATTTT.

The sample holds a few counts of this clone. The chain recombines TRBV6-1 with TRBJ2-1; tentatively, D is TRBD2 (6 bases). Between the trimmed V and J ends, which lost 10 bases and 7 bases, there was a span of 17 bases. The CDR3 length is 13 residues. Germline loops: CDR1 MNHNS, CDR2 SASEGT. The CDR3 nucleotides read TGTGCCATCCCACCGGGACTCAGTAATGAGCAGTTCTTC. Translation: CAIPPGLSNEQFF.

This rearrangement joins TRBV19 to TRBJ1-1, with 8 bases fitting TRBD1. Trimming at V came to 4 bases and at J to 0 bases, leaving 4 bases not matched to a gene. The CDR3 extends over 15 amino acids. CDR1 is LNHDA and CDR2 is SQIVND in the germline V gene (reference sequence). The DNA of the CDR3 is TGTGCCAGTAGTACACAGGACAGGGTGAACACTGAAGCTTTCTTT. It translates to CASSTQDRVNTEAFF. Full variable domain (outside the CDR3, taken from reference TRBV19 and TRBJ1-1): DGGITQSPKYLFRKEGQNVTLSCEQNLNHDAMYWYRQDPGQGLRLIYYSQIVNDFQKGDIAEGYSVSREKKESFPLTVTSAQKNPTAFYLCASSTQDRVNTEAFFGQGTRLTVV.

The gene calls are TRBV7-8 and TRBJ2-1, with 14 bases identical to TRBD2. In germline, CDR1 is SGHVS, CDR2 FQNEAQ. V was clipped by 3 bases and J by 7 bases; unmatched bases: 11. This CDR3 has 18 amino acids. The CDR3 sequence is CASSLPSRTSGRRNEQFF. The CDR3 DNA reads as TGTGCCAGCAGCTTGCCAAGCCGGACTAGCGGGAGGAGGAATGAGCAGTTCTTC.